The present T cell receptor beta chain was sequenced within a study of control samples from healthy donors and cancer patients. Data came from immunoSEQ multiplex PCR; TCRdb stores just in-frame clones and leaves some out. Among roughly 160,000 clones listed, around 88% were seen once. CDR3 length equals 22 residues. The chain has TRBV21-1 and TRBJ2-1; TRBD2, the table's D call, lacks a check against the DNA. TRBV21-1 is reported as a pseudogene. The sample comprised blood. The TCR sequence derives from a woman aged 25 to 45 in good health. DNA of the CDR3: TGTGCCAGCAGCAAAGTCAGAGTCGGGGTACGCGGGAGGGCCGGAGCAAGCAATGAGCAGTTCTTC. Residues: CASSKVRVGVRGRAGASNEQFF.